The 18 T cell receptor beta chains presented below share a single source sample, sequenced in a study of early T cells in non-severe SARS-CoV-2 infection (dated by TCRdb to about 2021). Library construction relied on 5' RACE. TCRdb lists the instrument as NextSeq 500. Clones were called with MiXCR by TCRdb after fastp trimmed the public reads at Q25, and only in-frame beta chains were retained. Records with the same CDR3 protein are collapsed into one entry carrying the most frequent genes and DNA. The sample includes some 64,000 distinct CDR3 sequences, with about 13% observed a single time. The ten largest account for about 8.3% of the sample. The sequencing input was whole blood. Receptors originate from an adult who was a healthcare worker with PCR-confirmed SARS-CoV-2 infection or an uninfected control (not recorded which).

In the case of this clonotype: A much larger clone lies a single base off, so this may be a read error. DNA for the CDR3: TGTGCCAGCAGCCGAGGAGGGTGGACCAGGGGCAATGAGCAGTTCTTC. It codes for CASSRGGWTRGNEQFF. The V gene is TRBV11-1, the J gene TRBJ2-1; perhaps D is TRBD1 or TRBD2 (6 bases each). V dropped 5 bases and J dropped 6 bases, with 20 bases sitting between them. The germline V gene has CDR1 SGHAT and CDR2 FQDESV (reference sequence). The CDR3 totals 16 residues.

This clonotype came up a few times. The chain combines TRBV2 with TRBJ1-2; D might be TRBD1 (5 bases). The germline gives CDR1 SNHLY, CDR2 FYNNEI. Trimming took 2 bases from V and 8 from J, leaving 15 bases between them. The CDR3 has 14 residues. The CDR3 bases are TGTGCCAGCAGTGAAATCTTGCAGGGTGGCGGCTACACCTTC. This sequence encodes CASSEILQGGGYTF.

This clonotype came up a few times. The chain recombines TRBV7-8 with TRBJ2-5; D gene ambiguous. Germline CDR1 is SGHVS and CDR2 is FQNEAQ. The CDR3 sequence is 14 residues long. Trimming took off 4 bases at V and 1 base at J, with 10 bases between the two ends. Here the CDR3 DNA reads TGTGCCAGCAGCTCCCTTTGGGGCCAAGAGACCCAGTACTTC. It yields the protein CASSSLWGQETQYF.

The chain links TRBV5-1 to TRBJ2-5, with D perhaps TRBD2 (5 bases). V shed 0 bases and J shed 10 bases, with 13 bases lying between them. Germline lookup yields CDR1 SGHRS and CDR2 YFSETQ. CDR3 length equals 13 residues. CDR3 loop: CASSLDSAEGQYF. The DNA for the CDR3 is TGCGCCAGCAGCTTGGATTCCGCCGAGGGCCAGTACTTC. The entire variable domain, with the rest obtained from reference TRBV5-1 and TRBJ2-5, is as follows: KAGVTQTPRYLIKTRGQQVTLSCSPISGHRSVSWYQQTPGQGLQFLFEYFSETQRNKGNFPGRFSGRQFSNSRSEMNVSTLELGDSALYLCASSLDSAEGQYFGPGTRLLVL.

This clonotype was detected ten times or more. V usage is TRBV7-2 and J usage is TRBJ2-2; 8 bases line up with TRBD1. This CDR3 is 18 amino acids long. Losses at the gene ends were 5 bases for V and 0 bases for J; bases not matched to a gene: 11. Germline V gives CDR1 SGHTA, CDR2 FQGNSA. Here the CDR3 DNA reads TGTGCCAGCAGCGTGGGACAGGTATTACCCCCGAACACCGGGGAGCTGTTTTTT. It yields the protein CASSVGQVLPPNTGELFF.

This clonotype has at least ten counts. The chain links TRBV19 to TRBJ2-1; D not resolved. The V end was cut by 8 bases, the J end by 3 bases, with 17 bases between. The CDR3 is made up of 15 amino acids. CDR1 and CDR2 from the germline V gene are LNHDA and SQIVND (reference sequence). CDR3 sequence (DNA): TGTGCCAGTGCTACACGGTGGGCTAGCTACAATGAGCAGTTCTTC. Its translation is CASATRWASYNEQFF.

The CDR3 reads CASSPNPTGEGSPLHF. CDR3 DNA: TGTGCCAGCTCACCAAATCCGACAGGGGAAGGTTCACCCCTCCACTTT. The V gene is TRBV18, the J gene TRBJ1-6, with TRBD1 matching over 8 bases. Germline trimming cut 2 bases from V and 9 bases from J; bases unmatched to any gene: 9. The CDR3 is 16 residues long. In germline, CDR1 is KGHSH, CDR2 LQKENI.

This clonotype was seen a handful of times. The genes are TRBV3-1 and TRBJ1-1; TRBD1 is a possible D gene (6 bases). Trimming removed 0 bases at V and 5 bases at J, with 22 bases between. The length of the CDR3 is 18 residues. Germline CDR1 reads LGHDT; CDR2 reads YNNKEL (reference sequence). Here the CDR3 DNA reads TGTGCCAGCAGCCAAGATCTTTGGAACGTAGGGGGGAGGACTGAAGCTTTCTTT. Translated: CASSQDLWNVGGRTEAFF. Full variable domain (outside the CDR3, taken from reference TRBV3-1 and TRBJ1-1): DTAVSQTPKYLVTQMGNDKSIKCEQNLGHDTMYWYKQDSKKFLKIMFSYNNKELIINETVPNRFSPKSPDKAHLNLHINSLELGDSAVYFCASSQDLWNVGGRTEAFFGQGTRLTVV.

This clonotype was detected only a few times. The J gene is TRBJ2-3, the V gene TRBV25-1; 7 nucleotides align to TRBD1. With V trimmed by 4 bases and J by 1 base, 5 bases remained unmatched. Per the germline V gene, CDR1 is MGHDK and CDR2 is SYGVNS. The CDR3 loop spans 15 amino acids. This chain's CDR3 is CASSATGSGTDTQYF. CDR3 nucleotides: TGTGCCAGCAGTGCGACAGGGAGCGGCACAGATACGCAGTATTTT.

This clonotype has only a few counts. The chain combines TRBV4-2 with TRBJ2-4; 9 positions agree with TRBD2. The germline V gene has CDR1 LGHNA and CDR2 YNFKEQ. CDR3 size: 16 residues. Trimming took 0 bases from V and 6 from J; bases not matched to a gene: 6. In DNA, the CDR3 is TGTGCCAGCAGCCAAGAGTCCCGACTAGCGGTAAACATTCAGTACTTC. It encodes CASSQESRLAVNIQYF.

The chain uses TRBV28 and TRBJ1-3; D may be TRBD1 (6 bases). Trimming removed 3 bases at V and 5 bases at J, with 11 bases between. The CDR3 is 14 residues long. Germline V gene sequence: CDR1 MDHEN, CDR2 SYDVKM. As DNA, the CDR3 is TGTGCCAGCAGTTTTCAACAGGGTAGAAACACCATATATTTT. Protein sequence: CASSFQQGRNTIYF.

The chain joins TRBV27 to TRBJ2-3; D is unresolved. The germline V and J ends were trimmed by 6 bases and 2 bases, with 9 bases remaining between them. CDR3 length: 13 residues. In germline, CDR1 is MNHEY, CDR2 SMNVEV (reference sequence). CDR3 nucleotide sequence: TGTGCCAGCAGGCGACGGCTCACAGATACGCAGTATTTT. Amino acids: CASRRRLTDTQYF.

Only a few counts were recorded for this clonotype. The CDR3: CASKASSTDTQYF. The CDR3 DNA reads as TGCGCCAGCAAGGCATCTAGCACAGATACGCAGTATTTT. The gene calls are TRBV5-1 and TRBJ2-3; no reliable D call. CDR1 is SGHRS, CDR2 YFSETQ, per germline. The V end lost 6 bases, the J end lost 0 bases, and 8 bases lay between the germline ends. The length of the CDR3 is 13 residues.

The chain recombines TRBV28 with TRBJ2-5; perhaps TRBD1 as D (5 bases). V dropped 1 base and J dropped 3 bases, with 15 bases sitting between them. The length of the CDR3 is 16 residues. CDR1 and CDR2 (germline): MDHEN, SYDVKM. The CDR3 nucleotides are TGTGCCAGCAGTTTATATGGGGCGCGGAGTGAAGAGACCCAGTACTTC. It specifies CASSLYGARSEETQYF. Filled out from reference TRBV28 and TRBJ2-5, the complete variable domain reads DVKVTQSSRYLVKRTGEKVFLECVQDMDHENMFWYRQDPGLGLRLIYFSYDVKMKEKGDIPEGYSVSREKKERFSLILESASTNQTSMYLCASSLYGARSEETQYFGPGTRLLVL.

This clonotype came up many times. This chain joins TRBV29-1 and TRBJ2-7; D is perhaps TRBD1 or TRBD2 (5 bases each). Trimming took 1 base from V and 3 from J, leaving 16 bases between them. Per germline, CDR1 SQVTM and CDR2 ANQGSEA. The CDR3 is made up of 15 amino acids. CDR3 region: CSVEVGTSPFYEQYF. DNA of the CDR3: TGCAGCGTTGAAGTCGGGACGTCCCCCTTCTACGAGCAGTACTTC.

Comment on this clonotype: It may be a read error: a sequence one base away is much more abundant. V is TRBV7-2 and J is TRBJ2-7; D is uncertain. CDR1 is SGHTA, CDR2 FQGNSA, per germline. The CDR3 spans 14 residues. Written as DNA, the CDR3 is TGTGCCAGCAGCCCCCGACCGGGCTCCCACGAGCAGTACTTC. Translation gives CASSPRPGSHEQYF.

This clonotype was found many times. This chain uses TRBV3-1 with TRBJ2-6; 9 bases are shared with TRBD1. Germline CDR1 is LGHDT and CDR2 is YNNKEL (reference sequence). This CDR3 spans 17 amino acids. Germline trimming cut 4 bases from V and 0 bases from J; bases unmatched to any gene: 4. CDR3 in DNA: TGTGCCAGCAGCCCTACGGACAGGGGCTCTGGGGCCAACGTCCTGACTTTC. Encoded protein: CASSPTDRGSGANVLTF.

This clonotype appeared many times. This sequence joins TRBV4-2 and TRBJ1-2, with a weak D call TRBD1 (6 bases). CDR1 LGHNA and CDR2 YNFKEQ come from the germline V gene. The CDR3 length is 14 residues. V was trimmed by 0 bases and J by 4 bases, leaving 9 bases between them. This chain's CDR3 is CASSQDQGTYGYTF. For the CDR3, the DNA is TGTGCCAGCAGCCAAGATCAGGGGACCTATGGCTACACCTTC.